Following are 32 T cell receptor beta chains from one sample sequenced in a study of CD8+ T cells in alopecia areata. A panel of CD4, CD8alpha, NKG2D, NKG2ACE and other markers served to sort pooled cutaneous lymph node cells. cDNA reverse transcribed from extracted RNA served as the sequencing template. The table came from immunoSEQ multiplex PCR; TCRdb's copy has only in-frame clones and leaves some out. The sample shows around 300,000 clones, none of them appearing just once. The specimen sequenced was CD4+ T cells sorted from a lymph node. Every receptor here comes from a C3H/HeJ mouse with alopecia areata. The MHC haplotype recorded for the strain is H2-k.

This clone was seen a few times. Gene names and germline refer to mouse. The read gets to within 4 residues of the CDR3 end, and the germline J gene fills in the rest. V gene TRBV5 combines with J gene TRBJ2-7; 8 bases agree with TRBD2. Germline V gene sequence: CDR1 LGHNA, CDR2 YNLKQL (reference sequence). Trimming took 5 bases from V and 2 from J; bases not matched to a gene: 2. CDR3 length: 13 residues. CDR3 in amino acids: CASSGGGPYEQYF. The sequenced part of the CDR3 DNA is TGTGCCAGCAGCGGGGGGGGGCCCTAT.

This clone was picked up many times. These gene names are mouse names. The CDR3 DNA, read in part, is TGTGCCAGCAGCAGGGGGTACGGTGCGCCC. Translating gives CASSRGYGAP. The CDR3, in full, reads CASSRGYGAPLYF. The chain couples TRBV13-3 to TRBJ1-6, with TRBD1 matching 7 bases. The read terminates 3 residues ahead of where the CDR3 ends, so the germline J gene completes it. TRBJ1-6 is treated as an ORF (open reading frame) with a function not yet certain. This CDR3 has 13 residues. V trimming: 5 bases; J trimming: 11 bases; junction bases outside the gene matches: 7. Germline V gene sequence: CDR1 NNHDY, CDR2 SYVADS.

Comment on this clone: Genes here carry mouse names. The read is 4 residues too short to cover the CDR3 end, so that end is filled in from the germline J gene. The V call is TRBV5, the J call TRBJ1-1; D is unclear. This CDR3 comprises 12 residues. In germline, CDR1 is LGHNA, CDR2 YNLKQL (reference sequence). The CDR3 protein is CASSQEAREVFF. CDR3 DNA, as far as it was read: TGTGCCAGCAGCCAAGAAGCCAGA.

Of note for this clone: Gene names follow the mouse nomenclature. The CDR3 end lies 3 residues beyond the end of the read and is filled in from the germline J gene. The chain couples TRBV13-3 to TRBJ1-6; D might be TRBD1 (6 bases). TRBJ1-6 is an ORF for which the function is uncertain. The germline V gene encodes CDR1 NNHDY and CDR2 SYVADS. This CDR3 has 14 residues. Trimming left V 3 bases short and J 2 bases short, with 6 bases between. Partial CDR3 DNA: TGTGCCAGCAGTGGGACAGCCTATAATTCGCCC. Protein: CASSGTAYNSP. The full CDR3 protein is CASSGTAYNSPLYF.

This clone has more than one count but fewer than ten. Gene and germline names: mouse. The CDR3 end is not reached by the read, which stops 4 residues before it; the germline J gene fills it in. The chain links TRBV13-1 to TRBJ2-5; TRBD2 matches at 9 bases. Looked up from germline, CDR1 is NSHNY and CDR2 is SYGAGN. The CDR3 is made up of 14 amino acids. The CDR3 spells CASSKLGGEDTQYF. The CDR3 bases that were read are TGTGCCAGCAGCAAACTGGGGGGAGAAGAC.

Points on this clone: Genes and germline come from the mouse. The CDR3 extends 4 residues past the end of the read, so its final part is completed from the germline J gene. This chain uses TRBV13-1 with TRBJ2-4, with unresolved D. The CDR3 is 12 residues long. Germline V gene sequence: CDR1 NSHNY, CDR2 SYGAGN. CDR3 DNA, as far as it was read: TGTGCCAGCAGTGTCTCCAGTAAC. Translation: CASSVSSN. The whole CDR3 sequence reads CASSVSSNTLYF.

A word on this clone: Gene names refer to mouse genes. The read ends 4 residues before the CDR3 terminus; that terminus is restored from the germline J gene. Distinct nucleotide sequences in the sample also encode this CDR3. The chain is built from TRBV31 and TRBJ2-2; 9 nucleotides match TRBD2. Germline CDR1 is GKSSPN and CDR2 is SITVG. The CDR3 runs 15 residues. Losses at the gene ends were 0 bases for V and 2 bases for J; bases not matched to a gene: 1. The CDR3 is CAWSLDWGNTGQLYF. The CDR3 bases that were read are TGTGCCTGGAGTCTAGACTGGGGGAACACCGGG.

In this sample, this clone turned up a few times. The listed genes are named as in mouse. The read is 4 residues too short to cover the CDR3 end, so that end is filled in from the germline J gene. This sequence joins TRBV13-3 and TRBJ1-2, with D possibly TRBD1 on 6 matching bases. The CDR3 has 12 amino acids. V lost 3 bases and J lost 4, with 7 bases in between. Germline CDR1 NNHDY, CDR2 SYVADS. The CDR3 loop reads CASSAGVSDYTF. The CDR3 DNA, read in part, is TGTGCCAGCAGTGCAGGGGTCTCC.

This clone was detected only a few times. All gene names here are mouse names. Coverage ceases 4 residues before the CDR3 finishes, and the germline J gene fills in the end. The chain joins TRBV19 to TRBJ2-7; no reliable D call. CDR3 length equals 11 residues. Per germline, CDR1 FNHDT and CDR2 SITEND (reference sequence). CDR3 DNA (partial): TGTGCCAGCAGTACCAGATAT. The encoded protein is CASSTRY. The whole CDR3 reads CASSTRYEQYF.

Points on this clone: Mouse names are used for the genes. The sequenced CDR3 bases are TGTGCCAGCAGTATAGGGACAGCGGATTCGCCC. Amino acids: CASSIGTADSP. The full CDR3 reads CASSIGTADSPLYF. The V call is TRBV19, the J call TRBJ1-6, with D possibly matching TRBD1 (6 bases). The read halts 3 residues ahead of the CDR3 end, with the missing end drawn from the germline J gene. Being an ORF, TRBJ1-6 has a function that is uncertain. The CDR3 contains 14 residues. In germline, CDR1 is FNHDT, CDR2 SITEND (reference sequence). V was shortened by 0 bases and J by 8 bases, with 9 bases between the two germline ends.

In this sample, this clone turned up many times. Each gene name is a mouse one. The same CDR3 also results from other DNA sequences found in this sample. Incomplete CDR3 DNA: TGCACCTGCAGTCAGAACACCGGG. Translated: CTCSQNTG. The complete CDR3 protein is CTCSQNTGQLYF. The chain uses TRBV1 and TRBJ2-2; D uncertain. The CDR3 end lies 4 residues beyond the end of the read and is filled in from the germline J gene. The CDR3 spans 12 residues. V lost 5 bases and J 2 bases, leaving 3 bases between the germline ends. CDR1 is NSQYPW, CDR2 LRSPGD, per germline (reference sequence).

Notes on this clone: Gene names are mouse gene names. The read is 4 residues too short to cover the CDR3 end, so that end is filled in from the germline J gene. This sequence joins TRBV13-1 and TRBJ2-1, with 10 bases that match TRBD2. CDR1 and CDR2 from the germline V gene are NSHNY and SYGAGN. The junction had 2 bases not matched to a gene; V was cut back by 3 bases and J by 2 bases. The CDR3 sequence is 15 residues long. The sequenced CDR3 bases are TGTGCCAGCAGTGGAGGACTGGGGGACTATGCT. The encoded protein is CASSGGLGDYA. The CDR3 reads in full as CASSGGLGDYAEQFF.

Of note for this clone: The listed genes are named as in mouse. The read ends 4 residues shy of where the CDR3 ends; the end is completed using the germline J gene. The J gene is TRBJ1-2, the V gene TRBV19, with a weak D call TRBD1 (6 bases). Germline V gene data show CDR1 as FNHDT and CDR2 as SITEND (reference sequence). The CDR3 is made up of 13 amino acids. The ends were cut back, 6 bases at V and 0 bases at J, with 9 bases in the middle. The CDR3 loop reads CASTGTTNSDYTF. The sequenced part of the CDR3 DNA is TGTGCCAGCACCGGGACAACAAACTCC.

A few counts support this clone. Gene names denote mouse genes. The CDR3 end falls 4 residues outside the read, so it is completed with the germline J gene. The same CDR3 can be traced to other DNA sequences in this sample. This chain links TRBV13-3 with TRBJ2-1; 11 bases line up with TRBD2. V trimming: 5 bases; J trimming: 3 bases; junction bases outside the gene matches: 1. The germline CDR1 and CDR2 sequences are NNHDY and SYVADS. This CDR3 comprises 14 residues. The CDR3 protein is CASRTGGGYAEQFF. CDR3 DNA (partial): TGTGCCAGCAGGACTGGGGGGGGCTATGCT.

This clone was counted many times. Germline and genes here are mouse. The read ends 4 residues shy of where the CDR3 ends; the end is completed using the germline J gene. The same CDR3 is also encoded by other DNA sequences in this sample. The chain is built from TRBV1 and TRBJ2-7, with TRBD1 identical over 11 bases. The CDR3 contains 14 residues. Germline values: CDR1 NSQYPW, CDR2 LRSPGD (reference sequence). The CDR3 here is CTCSAGTGGDEQYF. The DNA read from the CDR3 is TGCACCTGCAGTGCAGGGACAGGGGGCGAT.

This clone was picked up a small number of times. Germline and genes: mouse. The DNA ends 4 residues before the CDR3 does, and the rest of the CDR3 is filled in from the germline J gene. The V and J genes are TRBV13-1 and TRBJ2-3, with 7 bases aligning to TRBD1. The CDR3 sequence is 14 residues long. In germline, CDR1 is NSHNY, CDR2 SYGAGN. J lost 2 bases, V lost 3 bases, and 3 bases had no gene match. The CDR3 sequence: CASSADRAAETLYF. The sequenced part of the CDR3 DNA is TGTGCCAGCAGTGCCGACAGGGCTGCAGAA.

Only a few counts were recorded for this clone. Genes and germline are mouse. The read ends 4 residues shy of where the CDR3 ends; the end is completed using the germline J gene. The J gene is TRBJ2-5, the V gene TRBV5, with D possibly matching TRBD1 (5 bases). V lost 5 bases and J 2 bases, leaving 14 bases between the germline ends. Germline values: CDR1 LGHNA, CDR2 YNLKQL (reference sequence). The CDR3 sequence is 15 residues long. Here the CDR3 reads CASSSQGRVQDTQYF. The DNA read from the CDR3 is TGTGCCAGCAGCTCGCAGGGAAGGGTCCAAGAC.

This clone appeared a few times. Gene labels here are mouse ones. The sequenced fragment ends 4 residues before the CDR3 boundary, so the rest is inferred from the germline J gene. Other DNA sequences from this sample encode an identical CDR3 as well. This rearrangement joins TRBV19 to TRBJ2-3; 8 bases line up with TRBD1. Trimming cost V 2 bases and J 3 bases; bases outside gene matches: 2. CDR3 size: 14 residues. Germline lookup yields CDR1 FNHDT and CDR2 SITEND (reference sequence). The sequenced CDR3 bases are TGTGCCAGCAGTATTACAGGGGGGGCAGAA. Its protein is CASSITGGAE. From start to end, the CDR3 is CASSITGGAETLYF.

The table lists this clone with a few counts. The genes are named according to mouse. The CDR3 is cut off 4 residues early in the read; its end comes from the germline J gene. The J gene is TRBJ1-2, the V gene TRBV13-3; possibly TRBD1 for D (6 bases). Deletions cut 2 bases from V and 0 bases from J, with 11 bases between. Per the germline V gene, CDR1 is NNHDY and CDR2 is SYVADS. CDR3 length: 15 residues. Incomplete CDR3 DNA: TGTGCCAGCAGTGACTGGGACACTGCAAACTCC. This gives the protein CASSDWDTANS. The entire CDR3 protein is CASSDWDTANSDYTF.

This clone was observed a handful of times. Gene names are the mouse ones. The CDR3 is cut off 4 residues early in the read; its end comes from the germline J gene. The V call is TRBV31, the J call TRBJ2-2; TRBD1 agrees at 8 bases. The CDR3 loop spans 14 amino acids. V trimming: 1 base; J trimming: 6 bases; junction bases outside the gene matches: 4. CDR1 and CDR2 from the germline V gene are GKSSPN and SITVG. The covered CDR3 bases are TGTGCCTGGAGTCCCCCAGGGGGCGCCGGG. Translated: CAWSPPGGAG. The full CDR3 protein reads CAWSPPGGAGQLYF.

This clone was detected a few times. Gene names follow the mouse nomenclature. The read ends 4 residues before the CDR3 terminus; that terminus is restored from the germline J gene. This rearrangement joins TRBV5 to TRBJ2-5; 8 nucleotides align to TRBD1. CDR3 length: 17 amino acids. The V gene end was trimmed by 0 bases and the J gene end by 0 bases; junction bases not matched to a gene: 5. Looked up from germline, CDR1 is LGHNA and CDR2 is YNLKQL (reference sequence). Here the CDR3 reads CASSQEETGVNQDTQYF. The part of the CDR3 DNA that was read is TGTGCCAGCAGCCAAGAGGAGACAGGGGTTAACCAAGAC.

This clone came up a few times. Gene names refer to mouse genes. The missing CDR3 end, 4 residues past where the read stops, is filled in from the germline J gene. The rearrangement links TRBV14 to TRBJ2-4, with D unclear. CDR1 is SGHDT and CDR2 is FRDEAV in the germline V gene. Trimming cost V 2 bases and J 0 bases, with 7 bases left between them. This CDR3 contains 14 residues. The CDR3 region is CASSLSGSQNTLYF. Partial CDR3 DNA: TGTGCCAGCAGTTTATCTGGCAGTCAAAAC.

Concerning this clone itself: Genes here carry mouse names. The read stops 4 residues short of the end of the CDR3; the missing end is completed from the germline J gene. The V and J genes are TRBV29 and TRBJ2-3; D ambiguous. The CDR3 length is 13 residues. Germline V gene data show CDR1 as MSHET and CDR2 as SYDVDS. Trimming took 5 bases from V and 0 from J, leaving 6 bases between them. The CDR3 bases that were read are TGTGCTAGCAGTCGCAGAAGTGCAGAA. Protein sequence: CASSRRSAE. The CDR3 reads in full as CASSRRSAETLYF.

This clone appeared a few times. Here the gene names and germline are mouse. The sequenced fragment ends 4 residues before the CDR3 boundary, so the rest is inferred from the germline J gene. The sample has other DNA sequences that encode this CDR3 too. The chain uses TRBV19 and TRBJ2-4; perhaps TRBD2 as D (6 bases). Trimming shortened V by 2 bases and J by 0 bases, and 10 bases separated the two germline ends. This CDR3 is 15 amino acids long. Germline V lookup: CDR1 FNHDT, CDR2 SITEND (reference sequence). The CDR3 loop is CASSIGGTSQNTLYF. The sequenced CDR3 bases are TGTGCCAGCAGTATCGGGGGGACTAGTCAAAAC. The complete variable domain, with remaining parts taken from reference TRBV19 and TRBJ2-4, reads GGIITQTPKFLIGQEGQKLTLKCQQNFNHDTMYWYRQDSGKGLRLIYYSITENDLQKGDLSEGYDASREKKSSFSLTVTSAQKNEMAVFLCASSIGGTSQNTLYFGAGTRLSVL.

Concerning this clone itself: The gene names given are mouse names. The read ends 4 residues early relative to the CDR3; the germline J gene fills the gap. Other nucleotide sequences in the sample specify the same CDR3. The chain recombines TRBV13-3 with TRBJ2-1; 7 positions match TRBD1. Looked up from germline, CDR1 is NNHDY and CDR2 is SYVADS. The CDR3 runs 14 residues. V trimming: 5 bases; J trimming: 1 base; junction bases outside the gene matches: 3. The CDR3 loop reads CASSVRGNYAEQFF. The CDR3 bases that were read are TGTGCCAGCAGCGTCAGGGGGAACTATGCT.

A remark on this clone: The gene names given are mouse names. The DNA read from the CDR3 is TGTGCCAGCAGCTTCTCGCTGGGGGACTATCAAGAC. It specifies CASSFSLGDYQD. The entire CDR3 is CASSFSLGDYQDTQYF. The chain uses TRBV3 and TRBJ2-5, with TRBD2 matching 7 bases. Coverage ceases 4 residues before the CDR3 finishes, and the germline J gene fills in the end. Germline V gene sequence: CDR1 SNHLY, CDR2 FYNGKV (reference sequence). The CDR3 contains 16 residues. The V gene end was trimmed by 3 bases and the J gene end by 3 bases; junction bases not matched to a gene: 9.

This clone was observed a few times. Any gene name here is a mouse gene name. The read terminates 4 residues before the CDR3 end, so the remaining end is supplied by the germline J gene. This CDR3 is also generated by other DNA sequences in the sample. The chain combines TRBV4 with TRBJ1-2, with 7 nucleotides matching TRBD1. CDR1 and CDR2 (germline): LGHDT, YNNKQL (reference sequence). The CDR3 spans 14 residues. Unmatched junction bases numbered 3, after V lost 5 bases and J lost 0 bases. The DNA read from the CDR3 is TGTGCCAGCAGCCACAGGGGTGCAAACTCC. Amino acid sequence: CASSHRGANS. The full CDR3 protein is CASSHRGANSDYTF.

This clone was seen more than once but under ten times. Gene names denote mouse genes. CDR3 bases read: TGTGCCAGCAGCCCCGGGACAGGGATCTATGCT. The encoded protein is CASSPGTGIYA. The whole CDR3 sequence reads CASSPGTGIYAEQFF. This chain links TRBV13-1 with TRBJ2-1; TRBD1 matches 9 bases. Coverage ceases 4 residues before the CDR3 finishes, and the germline J gene fills in the end. Germline V gene data show CDR1 as NSHNY and CDR2 as SYGAGN. This CDR3 spans 15 amino acids. The V and J ends lost 5 bases and 3 bases, in that order; junction bases with no gene match: 6.

With regard to this clone: Gene names refer to mouse genes. The CDR3 end lies 4 residues beyond the end of the read and is filled in from the germline J gene. The rearrangement uses TRBV13-3 and TRBJ2-3, with 9 bases that match TRBD1. Per germline, CDR1 NNHDY and CDR2 SYVADS. The CDR3 totals 15 residues. Losses at the gene ends were 3 bases for V and 0 bases for J; bases not matched to a gene: 2. The CDR3 region is CASSVDRGSAETLYF. CDR3 DNA, as far as it was read: TGTGCCAGCAGTGTGGACAGGGGTAGTGCAGAA.

About this clone itself: Germline and genes here are mouse. The DNA ends 4 residues before the CDR3 does, and the rest of the CDR3 is filled in from the germline J gene. Other nucleotide sequences from this sample produce the same CDR3. The chain couples TRBV1 to TRBJ2-7; 11 bases match TRBD2. Germline CDR1 and CDR2: NSQYPW and LRSPGD (reference sequence). This CDR3 spans 15 amino acids. This chain's CDR3 is CTCSAEGTGGYEQYF. The part of the CDR3 DNA that was read is TGCACCTGCAGTGCAGAAGGGACTGGGGGATAT.

With respect to this clone: Here the gene names and germline are mouse. The missing CDR3 end, 4 residues past where the read stops, is filled in from the germline J gene. V usage is TRBV13-2 and J usage is TRBJ2-7; D is possibly TRBD1 (6 bases). V lost 3 bases, J lost 0 bases, and 10 bases lay in between. This CDR3 has 14 amino acids. Germline V lookup: CDR1 NNHNN, CDR2 SYGAGS (reference sequence). The covered CDR3 bases are TGTGCCAGCGGTGGGGACAAGAGCTCCTAT. As protein: CASGGDKSSY. The whole CDR3 sequence reads CASGGDKSSYEQYF.

Points on this clone: Genes here carry mouse names. The read finishes 4 residues shy of the CDR3 end, and the germline J gene is used to complete it. The rearrangement links TRBV31 to TRBJ2-2, with TRBD2 matching 9 bases. Trimming removed 0 bases from V and 0 bases from J; junction bases left unmatched: 5. The germline CDR1 and CDR2 sequences are GKSSPN and SITVG. The length of the CDR3 is 17 residues. The CDR3 is CAWSLSNWGANTGQLYF. The CDR3 DNA, read in part, is TGTGCCTGGAGTCTCTCCAACTGGGGGGCAAACACCGGG.